What follows are 30 T cell receptor beta chains derived from one specimen sequenced in a study of blood T cell repertoires in COVID-19. This table comes from immunoSEQ multiplex PCR, and its TCRdb copy is limited to in-frame clones, with some not included. The profile shows around 300,000 clones, about 93% of them singletons. The sequenced material came from peripheral blood. All receptors derive from a woman under 40 with COVID-19, enrolled during active disease.

CDR3 sequence: CASTLTSGAYNEQFF. The DNA of the CDR3 is TGTGCCAGCACCTTGACTAGCGGGGCCTACAATGAGCAGTTCTTC. The V gene is TRBV6-6, the J gene TRBJ2-1; 11 bases are a match to TRBD2. V was pared by 7 bases and J by 2 bases, with 4 bases of the junction left unmatched. CDR1 is MNHNY, CDR2 SVGAGI, per germline (reference sequence). The CDR3 is 15 residues long.

The rearrangement links TRBV7-6 to TRBJ1-1; D ambiguous. The CDR3 covers 12 residues. Trimming removed 1 base at V and 7 bases at J, with 7 bases between. Germline V gives CDR1 SGHVS, CDR2 FNYEAQ. The CDR3: CASSLVAGEAFF. CDR3 DNA: TGTGCCAGCAGCTTAGTCGCAGGTGAAGCTTTCTTT.

This clone has a single count. The rearrangement links TRBV11-3 to TRBJ2-7; 10 bases align to TRBD2. The CDR3 contains 15 residues. From germline, CDR1 is SGHNT and CDR2 YENEEA. Trimming at V came to 5 bases and at J to 2 bases, leaving 6 bases not matched to a gene. In nucleotides, the CDR3 is TGTGCCAGCAGCCTGAGAAGCGGGAGGGCCTACGAGCAGTACTTC. Encoded protein: CASSLRSGRAYEQYF.

The J gene is TRBJ2-7, the V gene TRBV24-1, with 7 bases matching TRBD1. CDR3 size: 16 residues. V lost 3 bases, J lost 2 bases, and 9 bases stayed unmatched. Germline loops: CDR1 KGHDR, CDR2 SFDVKD. The CDR3 bases are TGTGCCACCAGTGATCCGGGACAGTCCAATCCCTACGAGCAGTACTTC. It is translated as CATSDPGQSNPYEQYF.

The chain uses TRBV2 and TRBJ1-4, with D perhaps matching TRBD1 (5 bases). The CDR3 extends over 18 amino acids. V lost 4 bases and J lost 0, with 18 bases in between. Germline V gene data show CDR1 as SNHLY and CDR2 as FYNNEI. CDR3 region: CASSGDLGGPATNEKLFF. CDR3 nucleotides: TGTGCCAGCAGTGGGGACTTGGGGGGTCCTGCAACTAATGAAAAACTGTTTTTT.

The genes are TRBV5-6 and TRBJ2-1, with no clear D. Germline-derived CDR1 and CDR2 are SGHDT and YYEEEE. V was trimmed by 2 bases and J by 6 bases, leaving 6 bases between them. The CDR3 has 12 residues. CDR3 in amino acids: CASSFGLNEQFF. CDR3 coding DNA: TGTGCCAGCAGCTTTGGGCTCAATGAGCAGTTCTTC.

This clone is a singleton in its sample. Here the CDR3 reads CASSSQGRDSPLHF. CDR3 in DNA: TGTGCCAGCAGCTCCCAGGGGCGGGATTCACCCCTCCACTTT. The genes are TRBV7-3 and TRBJ1-6; a weak D match, TRBD1 (6 bases). The CDR3 length is 14 residues. Germline V lookup: CDR1 SGHTA, CDR2 FQGTGA. V lost 4 bases, J lost 8 bases, and 12 bases lay in between.

The J gene is TRBJ1-5, the V gene TRBV9, with D perhaps TRBD1 (6 bases). Trimming cost V 4 bases and J 2 bases, with 16 bases left between them. Germline assignment: CDR1 SGDLS and CDR2 YYNGEE. This CDR3 comprises 16 residues. CDR3: CASSLTHRVGNQPQHF. As DNA, the CDR3 is TGTGCCAGCAGCCTAACCCACAGGGTCGGCAATCAGCCCCAGCATTTT.

The genes are TRBV10-3 and TRBJ2-7; maybe TRBD1 (6 bases). Germline lookup yields CDR1 ENHRY and CDR2 SYGVKD. CDR3 size: 16 residues. V was cut by 0 bases and J by 4 bases, with 16 bases left in between. CDR3 nucleotide sequence: TGTGCCATCAGTGAGTCGATGGACAGCTTAGCTTACGAGCAGTACTTC. This gives the protein CAISESMDSLAYEQYF.

The V call is TRBV5-1, the J call TRBJ2-7, with TRBD2 as a possible D gene (6 bases). CDR1 and CDR2 (germline): SGHRS, YFSETQ. The length of the CDR3 is 16 residues. V lost 4 bases to trimming and J lost 5 bases, with 22 bases between them. DNA for the CDR3: TGCGCCAGCAGCCCGGGACTTCCGCGAACAGGCCACGAGCAGTACTTC. The encoded protein is CASSPGLPRTGHEQYF.

The chain uses TRBV30 and TRBJ1-5; D is unresolved. Trimming removed 1 base from V and 7 bases from J, with 8 bases in between. The germline gives CDR1 GTSNPN, CDR2 SVGIG (reference sequence). This CDR3 is 12 amino acids long. CDR3 sequence reads: CAWSEREQPQHF. CDR3 coding DNA: TGTGCCTGGAGTGAAAGGGAGCAGCCCCAGCATTTT.

This rearrangement joins TRBV10-3 to TRBJ2-7; D possibly corresponds to TRBD1 (6 bases). Trimming stripped 7 bases from V and 2 bases from J, with 12 bases between. The CDR3 totals 13 residues. Per the germline V gene, CDR1 is ENHRY and CDR2 is SYGVKD. CDR3 loop: CAITDRWPYEQYF. The DNA of the CDR3 is TGTGCCATCACCGACAGGTGGCCCTACGAGCAGTACTTC.

Of note for this clone: The identical CDR3 is also encoded by other nucleotide sequences in the sample. The chain carries TRBV5-1 and TRBJ1-1; 9 bases agree with TRBD1. Germline V gene sequence: CDR1 SGHRS, CDR2 YFSETQ. The V segment lost 4 bases and the J segment 4 bases; nucleotides outside the gene matches: 8. CDR3 length: 15 residues. In DNA, the CDR3 is TGCGCCAGCAGCCCTCCCGGACAGGGGTCCACTGAAGCTTTCTTT. It specifies CASSPPGQGSTEAFF.

J is TRBJ2-1 and V is TRBV28; maybe TRBD2 (6 bases). V lost 10 bases, J lost 1 base, and 17 bases lay in between. Germline loops: CDR1 MDHEN, CDR2 SYDVKM. This CDR3 spans 15 amino acids. CDR3 residues: CAILATDSSYNEQFF. The CDR3 nucleotides read TGTGCCATCCTAGCGACCGACTCATCCTACAATGAGCAGTTCTTC.

The chain combines TRBV10-3 with TRBJ2-7, with D possibly being TRBD2 (6 bases). CDR1 ENHRY and CDR2 SYGVKD come from the germline V gene. Trimming removed 5 bases from V and 0 bases from J, with 8 bases in between. The CDR3 runs 13 residues. CDR3 DNA sequence: TGTGCCATCAGTCCTAGCGACTCCTACGAGCAGTACTTC. This codes for CAISPSDSYEQYF.

This chain connects TRBV10-3 to TRBJ1-2, with 10 bases that match TRBD1. CDR1 is ENHRY, CDR2 SYGVKD, per germline. J gave up 8 bases and V 1 base, and 7 bases lay outside the gene matches. CDR3 length: 15 amino acids. The CDR3 reads CAISEFSGTGEGYTF. The CDR3, as DNA: TGTGCCATCAGTGAGTTTTCCGGGACAGGGGAAGGCTACACCTTC.

This chain joins TRBV3-1 (or the pseudogene TRBV3-2) and TRBJ2-7; maybe TRBD1 (6 bases). This CDR3 has 16 amino acids. Trimming stripped 7 bases from V and 2 bases from J, with 21 bases between. CDR1 is LGHDT and CDR2 is YNNKEL in the germline V gene (reference sequence). The CDR3 DNA sequence: TGTGCCAGCACCCCAAGGCCCCCGGACAGTCCCTACGAGCAGTACTTC. As protein: CASTPRPPDSPYEQYF.

V usage is TRBV9 and J usage is TRBJ1-1, with 11 bases that match TRBD1. CDR3 length equals 18 residues. Unmatched junction bases numbered 7, after V lost 0 bases and J lost 0 bases. The germline V gene encodes CDR1 SGDLS and CDR2 YYNGEE. For the CDR3, the DNA is TGTGCCAGCAGCGTAGCGGCGGGGACAGGGGGAATGAACACTGAAGCTTTCTTT. Amino acids: CASSVAAGTGGMNTEAFF.

The gene calls are TRBV30 and TRBJ2-3; maybe TRBD1 (5 bases). The CDR3 contains 15 residues. Trimming removed 0 bases at V and 4 bases at J, with 14 bases between. The germline gives CDR1 GTSNPN, CDR2 SVGIG (reference sequence). CDR3 sequence (DNA): TGTGCCTGGAGTGTAGGGGCGAGAGGCGCAGATACGCAGTATTTT. It specifies CAWSVGARGADTQYF.

The chain couples TRBV7-2 to TRBJ1-3; 9 positions match TRBD1. CDR1 is SGHTA and CDR2 is FQGNSA in the germline V gene. The V gene end was trimmed by 3 bases and the J gene end by 2 bases; junction bases not matched to a gene: 8. This CDR3 comprises 17 residues. The CDR3 loop is CASSLWAGTGTGNTIYF. The CDR3 coding sequence is TGTGCCAGCAGCTTGTGGGCCGGGACAGGGACTGGAAACACCATATATTTT.

The V call is TRBV2, the J call TRBJ2-5, with 7 positions matching TRBD1. CDR1 and CDR2 from the germline V gene are SNHLY and FYNNEI. CDR3 length: 14 amino acids. J was trimmed by 5 bases and V by 2 bases; bases with no gene match: 5. CDR3 bases: TGTGCCAGCAGTGAACAGGGGGTTGTGGAGACCCAGTACTTC. It translates to CASSEQGVVETQYF. Using reference TRBV2 and TRBJ2-5 for the parts outside the CDR3, the full variable domain is EPEVTQTPSHQVTQMGQEVILRCVPISNHLYFYWYRQILGQKVEFLVSFYNNEISEKSEIFDDQFSVERPDGSNFTLKIRSTKLEDSAMYFCASSEQGVVETQYFGPGTRLLVL.

The rearrangement joins TRBV27 to TRBJ2-1; 12 bases match TRBD1. The J segment lost 8 bases and the V segment lost 4 bases, leaving 9 bases of the junction unmatched. The CDR3 has 16 amino acids. Germline CDR1 MNHEY, CDR2 SMNVEV (reference sequence). The CDR3 is CASSSLGDRGLHEQFF. The CDR3 region has the DNA TGTGCCAGCAGTTCCCTCGGGGACAGGGGGCTCCATGAGCAGTTCTTC.

The chain couples TRBV29-1 to TRBJ2-7; perhaps TRBD1 as D (6 bases). Trimming cost V 6 bases and J 0 bases, with 15 bases left between them. This CDR3 spans 14 amino acids. CDR1 is SQVTM, CDR2 ANQGSEA, per germline. The CDR3 nucleotides read TGCAGCGTCAAACAGGGCGGAAGCTCCTACGAGCAGTACTTC. Encoded protein: CSVKQGGSSYEQYF.

J is TRBJ2-5 and V is TRBV28; 13 nucleotides align to TRBD2. CDR3 size: 14 residues. Germline V lookup: CDR1 MDHEN, CDR2 SYDVKM. The junction had 7 bases not matched to a gene; V was cut back by 9 bases and J by 6 bases. Written as DNA, the CDR3 is TGTGCCAGTGAGAGGACTAGCGGGAGTAAGACCCAGTACTTC. Encoded protein: CASERTSGSKTQYF. Full variable domain (missing parts from reference TRBV28 and TRBJ2-5): DVKVTQSSRYLVKRTGEKVFLECVQDMDHENMFWYRQDPGLGLRLIYFSYDVKMKEKGDIPEGYSVSREKKERFSLILESASTNQTSMYLCASERTSGSKTQYFGPGTRLLVL.

The chain combines TRBV4-3 with TRBJ1-1; D uncertain. Germline V gene sequence: CDR1 LGHNA, CDR2 YSLEER. V lost 0 bases and J lost 0, with 8 bases in between. The CDR3 consists of 15 residues. CDR3 coding DNA: TGCGCCAGCAGCCAAGATTCAGATATGAACACTGAAGCTTTCTTT. It specifies CASSQDSDMNTEAFF.

The CDR3 here is CASSVVRGVGTEAFF. CDR3 sequence (DNA): TGTGCCAGCAGCGTAGTGCGGGGGGTGGGGACTGAAGCTTTCTTT. The chain carries TRBV9 and TRBJ1-1; tentative D call: TRBD1 (5 bases). The CDR3 has 15 amino acids. Trimming left V 0 bases short and J 5 bases short, with 14 bases between. Germline V gene data show CDR1 as SGDLS and CDR2 as YYNGEE.

V and J are TRBV5-6 and TRBJ1-1, with D maybe TRBD1 (6 bases). The germline V gene encodes CDR1 SGHDT and CDR2 YYEEEE. Trimming stripped 1 base from V and 6 bases from J, with 10 bases between. The CDR3 runs 13 residues. CDR3 residues: CASSLTGRPEAFF. The CDR3 bases are TGTGCCAGCAGCTTGACAGGGCGACCTGAAGCTTTCTTT.

This clone was picked up one time. The chain employs TRBV7-8 and TRBJ1-4; TRBD1 matches 7 bases. CDR1 is SGHVS, CDR2 FQNEAQ, per germline. The CDR3 loop spans 15 amino acids. Unmatched junction bases numbered 9, after V lost 3 bases and J lost 8 bases. The chain's CDR3 is CASSFRQGSWEKLFF. DNA of the CDR3: TGTGCCAGCAGCTTCCGACAGGGAAGCTGGGAAAAACTGTTTTTT.

V gene TRBV28 combines with J gene TRBJ2-3; 11 nucleotides agree with TRBD2. The V gene's germline CDR1 is MDHEN and CDR2 SYDVKM. V dropped 2 bases and J dropped 0; count of bases not matched to a gene: 4. The CDR3 sequence is 17 residues long. In DNA form, the CDR3 reads TGTGCCAGCAGTTTAATGACTAGCGGGGATAGCACAGATACGCAGTATTTT. Protein sequence: CASSLMTSGDSTDTQYF.

The chain carries TRBV6-5 and TRBJ1-6; D is undetermined. The V end was cut by 5 bases, the J end by 6 bases, with 14 bases between. CDR1 and CDR2 (germline): MNHEY, SVGAGI. CDR3 length: 15 amino acids. The CDR3 DNA is TGTGCCAGCAGTCTTCTCAGATCGTTTAATTCACCCCTCCACTTT. This codes for CASSLLRSFNSPLHF.